This T cell receptor beta chain was sequenced during a study of identical twins. The study, taken as a whole, reports: A cross-sectional statistical analysis, not follow-up of the same donors, supported the conclusions. Among beta out-of-frame sequences, excess sharing between twins appeared weaker. Models, which agreed with sharing between unrelated individuals, nonetheless underestimated the out-of-frame TCR alpha sharing seen in monozygotic twins.

Turning to this clonotype: Its antigen is not identified.

MiXCR, run by TCRdb on the 5' RACE reads, gives a single entry per CDR3 protein. The sample has a few hundred thousand distinct CDR3 sequences; about 8% are singletons. V lost 8 bases, J lost 5 bases, and 22 bases lay in between. The CDR3 spans 16 residues. Germline loops: CDR1 SGHTA, CDR2 FQGNSA. The same specimen was also included in a second study, on yellow fever vaccine responses in identical twins.

The sequenced sample consisted of CD8+ T cells sorted from blood. The sequence was collected from a woman aged 18-35 years in good health. The rearrangement links TRBV7-2 to TRBJ2-1; no clear D. The CDR3 DNA reads as TGTGCCAGCGGCCCATCCCCGCCTACAAAGAACAATGAGCAGTTCTTC. Its translation is CASGPSPPTKNNEQFF. The entire variable domain, with the rest obtained from reference TRBV7-2 and TRBJ2-1, is as follows: GAGVSQSPSNKVTEKGKDVELRCDPISGHTALYWYRQSLGQGLEFLIYFQGNSAPDKSGLPSDRFSAERTGGSVSTLTIQRTQQEDSAVYLCASGPSPPTKNNEQFFGPGTRLTVL.